The 29 T cell receptor beta chains below were found in one sample sequenced in a study of T cell repertoires in urothelial bladder cancer. Using immunoSEQ multiplex PCR, the repertoire was profiled, and TCRdb retains in-frame clones only, with some absent. The sample contains about 9,000 clones, 58% of which appear only once. Sequencing was performed on tumor-infiltrating cells from bladder cancer. The receptors shown here come from a human donor with urothelial carcinoma.

The chain employs TRBV7-9 and TRBJ2-1; tentative D call: TRBD2 (5 bases). V was trimmed by 2 bases and J by 12 bases, leaving 11 bases between them. The CDR3 has 12 amino acids. Per the germline V gene, CDR1 is SEHNR and CDR2 is FQNEAQ (reference sequence). The chain's CDR3 is CASSLSGTGQFF. The CDR3 DNA reads as TGTGCCAGCAGCTTATCGGGAACGGGGCAGTTCTTC. Complete variable domain (other parts from reference TRBV7-9 and TRBJ2-1): DTGVSQNPRHKITKRGQNVTFRCDPISEHNRLYWYRQTLGQGPEFLTYFQNEAQLEKSRLLSDRFSAERPKGSFSTLEIQRTEQGDSAMYLCASSLSGTGQFFGPGTRLTVL.

This clone has more than one count but fewer than ten. CDR3: CASSLTGGGDQPQHF. CDR3 sequence (DNA): TGTGCCAGCAGCCTAACGGGGGGAGGGGATCAGCCCCAGCATTTT. The V call is TRBV11-2, the J call TRBJ1-5, with a possible D match to TRBD1 (5 bases). The CDR3 is 15 amino acids. Germline V gene sequence: CDR1 SGHAT, CDR2 FQNNGV. The V gene lost 5 bases and the J gene lost 5 bases, with 16 bases spanning the gap.

This chain links TRBV6-4 with TRBJ2-1; 11 bases are a match to TRBD2. Unmatched junction bases numbered 3, after V lost 5 bases and J lost 6 bases. The CDR3 is 14 amino acids. Germline V CDR1 and CDR2: MRHNA, SNTAGT. This CDR3 is CASSLAGGGNEQFF. DNA of the CDR3: TGTGCCAGCAGTCTAGCGGGGGGTGGCAATGAGCAGTTCTTC.

The chain couples TRBV7-2 to TRBJ1-4; 9 bases agree with TRBD1. Germline V gives CDR1 SGHTA, CDR2 FQGNSA. The CDR3 is 17 amino acids. J gave up 0 bases and V 3 bases, and 5 bases lay outside the gene matches. CDR3 sequence reads: CASSLGTGTATNEKLFF. The CDR3 coding sequence is TGTGCCAGCAGCTTGGGGACAGGGACGGCAACTAATGAAAAACTGTTTTTT.

The J gene is TRBJ2-4, the V gene TRBV14; D remains unclear. Germline V gene data show CDR1 as SGHDN and CDR2 as FVKESK. This CDR3 is built from 16 residues. The V end was cut by 3 bases, the J end by 1 base, with 13 bases between. The CDR3 sequence: CASSHNIAAAKNIQYF. The CDR3 DNA reads as TGTGCCAGCAGCCATAATATAGCCGCGGCCAAAAACATTCAGTACTTC.

The gene calls are TRBV4-2 and TRBJ2-3, with 8 positions matching TRBD2. The CDR3 has 17 residues. V trimming: 0 bases; J trimming: 3 bases; junction bases outside the gene matches: 8. CDR1 and CDR2 from the germline V gene are LGHNA and YNFKEQ. CDR3 bases: TGTGCCAGCAGCCAAGAGAGTGGGGCGGGGGGAACAGATACGCAGTATTTT. It specifies CASSQESGAGGTDTQYF.

This sequence joins TRBV20-1 and TRBJ2-4; a possible D gene is TRBD2 (5 bases). This CDR3 comprises 11 residues. Germline loops: CDR1 DFQATT, CDR2 SNEGSKA (reference sequence). The V end lost 7 bases, the J end lost 8 bases, and 12 bases lay between the germline ends. In nucleotides, the CDR3 is TGCAGTGGTACGGGGTACGACATTCAGTACTTC. Amino acid sequence: CSGTGYDIQYF.

CDR3: CASSQGATGRGYTF. The CDR3 coding sequence is TGTGCCAGCAGCCAAGGGGCGACAGGCCGGGGCTACACCTTC. The chain has TRBV14 and TRBJ1-2, with D maybe TRBD1 (6 bases). V gave up 1 base and J gave up 8 bases, with 14 bases separating them. Germline values: CDR1 SGHDN, CDR2 FVKESK. This CDR3 comprises 14 residues.

The chain carries TRBV7-8 and TRBJ1-1, with D hard to call. Germline-derived CDR1 and CDR2 are SGHVS and FQNEAQ. V was shortened by 4 bases and J by 3 bases, with 9 bases between the two germline ends. The CDR3 runs 13 residues. The CDR3 protein is CASSSMVYTEAFF. The CDR3 bases are TGTGCCAGCAGCTCTATGGTTTACACTGAAGCTTTCTTT.

The chain uses TRBV4-2 and TRBJ1-5; TRBD1 is a possible D gene (5 bases). V was trimmed by 0 bases and J by 2 bases, leaving 17 bases between them. The CDR3 has 18 residues. Germline lookup yields CDR1 LGHNA and CDR2 YNFKEQ. CDR3 loop: CASSQDLAGSAGNQPQHF. CDR3 nucleotides: TGTGCCAGCAGCCAAGATCTGGCAGGGTCCGCCGGCAATCAGCCCCAGCATTTT.

The CDR3 region is CASSYLGDPNEQFF. DNA of the CDR3: TGTGCCAGCAGTTATTTGGGAGACCCCAATGAGCAGTTCTTC. This chain joins TRBV6-1 and TRBJ2-1; TRBD2 is a possible D gene (5 bases). Germline V gene sequence: CDR1 MNHNS, CDR2 SASEGT. The CDR3 runs to 14 residues. With 5 bases removed from V and 6 bases from J, the gap between germline ends came to 14 bases.

This CDR3 reads CASSYSPQGIYGYTF. The CDR3 DNA sequence: TGTGCCAGCAGTTACTCCCCACAGGGTATCTATGGCTACACCTTC. V is TRBV6-6 and J is TRBJ1-2, with D tentatively TRBD1 (6 bases). The V and J ends lost 0 bases and 4 bases respectively, with 12 bases between them. The CDR3 sequence is 15 residues long. Germline V CDR1 and CDR2: MNHNY, SVGAGI (reference sequence).

In the case of this clone: The sample has other DNA sequences that encode this CDR3 too. The V call is TRBV7-9, the J call TRBJ2-2; TRBD2 might be the D (6 bases). V was cut by 2 bases and J by 4 bases, with 11 bases left in between. This CDR3 has 15 residues. Germline lookup yields CDR1 SEHNR and CDR2 FQNEAQ (reference sequence). Here the CDR3 DNA reads TGTGCCAGCAGCTTAAGGCGGGGAGGCACCGGGGAGCTGTTTTTT. Translation: CASSLRRGGTGELFF.

V usage is TRBV6-5 and J usage is TRBJ2-6; D call uncertain. V lost 2 bases and J 0 bases, leaving 5 bases between the germline ends. Germline-derived CDR1 and CDR2 are MNHEY and SVGAGI. CDR3 length: 15 residues. CDR3 DNA: TGTGCCAGCAGTTACGGGATCTCTGGGGCCAACGTCCTGACTTTC. This encodes CASSYGISGANVLTF.

In this sample, this clone turned up a few times. The CDR3 nucleotides read TGCGCCAGCAGCTTGGCCAGGGGTTATGGCTACACCTTC. The encoded protein is CASSLARGYGYTF. The rearrangement links TRBV5-1 to TRBJ1-2, with D possibly matching TRBD1 (6 bases). Per germline, CDR1 SGHRS and CDR2 YFSETQ. Trimming removed 0 bases at V and 5 bases at J, with 8 bases between. This CDR3 has 13 amino acids.

This rearrangement joins TRBV2 to TRBJ2-2, with 7 bases matching TRBD2. The germline V gene has CDR1 SNHLY and CDR2 FYNNEI. V shed 2 bases, J shed 6 bases, and the junction held 9 bases outside the gene matches. The CDR3 has 16 residues. CDR3 bases: TGTGCCAGCAGTGAACGCCCCAGCGGGGTAGCCGGGGAGCTGTTTTTT. Encoded protein: CASSERPSGVAGELFF. The entire variable domain, with the rest obtained from reference TRBV2 and TRBJ2-2, is as follows: EPEVTQTPSHQVTQMGQEVILRCVPISNHLYFYWYRQILGQKVEFLVSFYNNEISEKSEIFDDQFSVERPDGSNFTLKIRSTKLEDSAMYFCASSERPSGVAGELFFGEGSRLTVL.

The CDR3 DNA is TGTGCCAGCAGCTGGGGAAGGGGACACCTCTCTGGGGCCAACGTCCTGACTTTC. This gives the protein CASSWGRGHLSGANVLTF. The chain links TRBV5-4 to TRBJ2-6, with a possible D match to TRBD1 (6 bases). Germline V gives CDR1 SGHNT, CDR2 YYREEE (reference sequence). V lost 3 bases, J lost 0 bases, and 16 bases lay in between. The CDR3 loop spans 18 amino acids.

The rearrangement joins TRBV11-2 to TRBJ2-2, with TRBD2 matching over 8 bases. Trimming at V came to 5 bases and at J to 6 bases, leaving 5 bases not matched to a gene. Germline CDR1 reads SGHAT; CDR2 reads FQNNGV. CDR3 length equals 14 residues. The CDR3 reads CASSAGGVAGELFF. The CDR3 DNA sequence: TGTGCCAGCAGCGCGGGGGGAGTAGCCGGGGAGCTGTTTTTT. The whole variable domain, filled in from reference TRBV11-2 and TRBJ2-2, reads EAGVAQSPRYKIIEKRQSVAFWCNPISGHATLYWYQQILGQGPKLLIQFQNNGVVDDSQLPKDRFSAERLKGVDSTLKIQPAKLEDSAVYLCASSAGGVAGELFFGEGSRLTVL.

Only a few counts were recorded for this clone. The chain employs TRBV5-1 and TRBJ1-1; 8 nucleotides align to TRBD1. CDR1 and CDR2 from the germline V gene are SGHRS and YFSETQ. This CDR3 has 15 amino acids. V lost 0 bases to trimming and J lost 5 bases; unmatched junction nucleotides: 6. CDR3 amino acids: CASSLGQGWGTEAFF. For the CDR3, the DNA is TGCGCCAGCAGCTTGGGACAGGGGTGGGGAACTGAAGCTTTCTTT.

The chain uses TRBV19 and TRBJ1-1; possible D gene TRBD1, 5 bases. Trimming shortened V by 5 bases and J by 2 bases, and 12 bases separated the two germline ends. Looked up from germline, CDR1 is LNHDA and CDR2 is SQIVND (reference sequence). This CDR3 has 14 amino acids. The CDR3 DNA reads as TGTGCCAGTAGTGCCCGGGGGGGTAACACTGAAGCTTTCTTT. Protein sequence: CASSARGGNTEAFF.

The chain links TRBV19 to TRBJ1-5, with TRBD1 matching over 7 bases. Germline V gene sequence: CDR1 LNHDA, CDR2 SQIVND (reference sequence). The CDR3 is 15 amino acids. Trimming at V came to 3 bases and at J to 3 bases, leaving 5 bases not matched to a gene. The CDR3 region is CASSIQGTVNQPQHF. The DNA for the CDR3 is TGTGCCAGTAGTATCCAAGGGACAGTCAATCAGCCCCAGCATTTT.

This clone was detected a few times. CDR3 sequence: CASSELGQNSPLHF. The CDR3 DNA reads as TGCGCCAGCAGTGAGCTGGGACAGAATTCACCCCTCCACTTT. The chain recombines TRBV10-2 with TRBJ1-6; 7 bases fit TRBD1. CDR1 is WSHSY and CDR2 is SAAADI in the germline V gene. The ends lost 2 bases at V and 7 bases at J; junction bases unmatched: 2. This CDR3 is built from 14 residues.

This sequence joins TRBV4-1 and TRBJ2-7; TRBD1 matches at 10 bases. CDR3 size: 15 residues. V shed 0 bases and J 2 bases; nucleotides not matched to a gene: 1. CDR1 MGHRA and CDR2 YSYEKL come from the germline V gene. CDR3 sequence (DNA): TGCGCCAGCAGCCAAGAAGGGACAGGGGCCTACGAGCAGTACTTC. Its protein is CASSQEGTGAYEQYF.

The J gene is TRBJ1-1, the V gene TRBV5-6, with D perhaps TRBD1 (5 bases). This CDR3 has 16 amino acids. Trimming shortened V by 7 bases and J by 0 bases, and 19 bases separated the two germline ends. Germline V CDR1 and CDR2: SGHDT, YYEEEE. Here the CDR3 DNA reads TGTGCCAGCGCTAACAGCTACGGGGCTATGAACACTGAAGCTTTCTTT. Translating gives CASANSYGAMNTEAFF.

CDR3 region: CAWSAPGDAGELFF. Written as DNA, the CDR3 is TGTGCCTGGAGTGCCCCCGGGGATGCCGGGGAGCTGTTTTTT. The chain carries TRBV30 and TRBJ2-2, with D maybe TRBD2 (5 bases). V was pared by 1 base and J by 6 bases, with 12 bases between. The germline V gene encodes CDR1 GTSNPN and CDR2 SVGIG (reference sequence). The CDR3 is made up of 14 amino acids. Looking up the rest from reference TRBV30 and TRBJ2-2 gives the full variable domain: SQTIHQWPATLVQPVGSPLSLECTVEGTSNPNLYWYRQAAGRGLQLLFYSVGIGQISSEVPQNLSASRPQDRQFILSSKKLLLSDSGFYLCAWSAPGDAGELFFGEGSRLTVL.

The V and J genes are TRBV6-5 and TRBJ1-6, with a tentative D call TRBD1 (5 bases). Trimming took 6 bases from V and 14 from J, leaving 14 bases between them. The CDR3 totals 12 residues. The germline V gene has CDR1 MNHEY and CDR2 SVGAGI. Written as DNA, the CDR3 is TGTGCCAGCAGCTACGGGGGTTCGTCCCTCCACTTT. Its protein is CASSYGGSSLHF.

By share, this clone counts as medium-sized (0.01 to 0.1%). This rearrangement joins TRBV9 to TRBJ1-3; D call uncertain. V was trimmed by 4 bases and J by 3 bases, leaving 17 bases between them. This CDR3 is built from 16 residues. Germline CDR1 reads SGDLS; CDR2 reads YYNGEE. The CDR3 DNA sequence: TGTGCCAGCAGCCTAGCGGGAGGCCCTCTTGGAAACACCATATATTTT. It translates to CASSLAGGPLGNTIYF.

Of note for this clone: Germline and junction disagree at one end, which may indicate a read error. The chain recombines TRBV5-3 with TRBJ2-3, with D uncertain. TRBV5-3 is placed among ORFs of uncertain function. This CDR3 has 11 residues. The CDR3 sequence: CASSLSDTQYF. In DNA form, the CDR3 reads TGTGCCAGCAGCTTGTCAGATACGCAGTATTTT.

This clone was observed a handful of times. The genes are TRBV18 and TRBJ1-5; D not resolved. The CDR3 sequence is 16 residues long. The V end was cut by 1 base, the J end by 1 base, with 11 bases between. Germline loops: CDR1 KGHSH, CDR2 LQKENI. The CDR3 sequence: CASSPRGGVSNQPQHF. CDR3 DNA sequence: TGTGCCAGCTCACCACGGGGTGGAGTAAGCAATCAGCCCCAGCATTTT.